This entry is about one TCR beta chain. The source of the sample is a study of blood T cell repertoires in COVID-19. Under the authors' procedure: By means of reference gene primer amplification, nucleated cell counts were estimated. Assay: immunoSEQ multiplex PCR; the TCRdb copy retains only in-frame clones and omits some. V, J and clone size reflect that table, while D and trimming were determined from the DNA. The sample shows fewer than 250,000 clones, almost 85% of them seen only once. The CDR3 has 14 amino acids. Looked up from germline, CDR1 is KGHSH and CDR2 is LQKENI. Losses at the gene ends were 5 bases for V and 6 bases for J; bases not matched to a gene: 6. Those who participated ranged in age from roughly 18 to 90 years and resided in approximately 26 US areas.

The sequenced material came from PBMCs or T cells enriched from blood (not recorded which). The sequence was collected from a woman aged 50 to 65 with acute COVID-19. J is TRBJ1-4 and V is TRBV18; 7 bases fit TRBD1. This chain's CDR3 is CASSSQGGYEKLFF. The CDR3 bases are TGTGCCAGCTCAAGCCAGGGGGGCTATGAAAAACTGTTTTTT.